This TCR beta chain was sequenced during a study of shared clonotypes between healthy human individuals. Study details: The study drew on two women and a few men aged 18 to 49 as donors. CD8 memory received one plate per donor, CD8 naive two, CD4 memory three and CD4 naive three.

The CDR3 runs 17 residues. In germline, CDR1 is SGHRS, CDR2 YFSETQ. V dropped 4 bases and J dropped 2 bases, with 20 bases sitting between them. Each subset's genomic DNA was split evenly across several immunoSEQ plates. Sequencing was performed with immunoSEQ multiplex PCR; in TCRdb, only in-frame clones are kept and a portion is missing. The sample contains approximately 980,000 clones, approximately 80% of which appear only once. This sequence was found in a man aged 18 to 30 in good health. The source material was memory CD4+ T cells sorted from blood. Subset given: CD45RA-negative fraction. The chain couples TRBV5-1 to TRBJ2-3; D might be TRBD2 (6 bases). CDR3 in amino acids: CASSPPRGSGDTDTQYF. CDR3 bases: TGCGCCAGCAGCCCTCCCCGGGGTAGCGGAGACACAGATACGCAGTATTTT.